These T cell receptor beta chains were read from a single sample in a study of blood T cell repertoires in COVID-19. Sequenced by immunoSEQ multiplex PCR; TCRdb stores in-frame clones only, minus some. The sample lists 90,000 or so clones; approximately 88% were seen once. Source material: peripheral blood. The receptor source for this set is a man of 80 years or more with acute or convalescent COVID-19. Both conserved end residues are part of each CDR3. The D gene is left open where the match is weak. Clone size, where shown, is once, few, many, or a class for clones that have expanded.

V gene	clone size	J gene	D gene	CDR3 DNA	CDR3 protein
TRBV28	.	TRBJ2-5	TRBD1	TGTGCCAGCAGTAGTGGACAGGTACGGGTGAAGACCCAGTACTTC	CASSSGQVRVKTQYF
TRBV7-8	once	TRBJ2-7	.	TGTGCCAGCAGTAGAAACTACGAGCAGTACTTC	CASSRNYEQYF
TRBV11-2	.	TRBJ2-1	.	TGTGCCAGCAGGGGACTCGACAATGAGCAGTTCTTC	CASRGLDNEQFF
TRBV19	few	TRBJ2-7	.	TGTGCCAGTAGGGAAGCGGGCAGGGGGTTCGAGCAGTACTTC	CASREAGRGFEQYF
TRBV7-2	.	TRBJ1-6	TRBD1	TGTGCCAGCAGCTTCCGGGACAGGGAGAATTCACCCCTCCACTTT	CASSFRDRENSPLHF
TRBV15	.	TRBJ1-2	.	TGTGCCACCAGCAGATCAGGGTTTGGCTACACCTTC	CATSRSGFGYTF
TRBV6-6	.	TRBJ2-5	.	TGTGCCAGCAGTTACCACAGCAGGGGCCCACAAGAGACCCAGTACTTC	CASSYHSRGPQETQYF
TRBV5-1	.	TRBJ1-1	.	TGCGCCAGCAGCTTGGGAGGAGGTTTCGGGGGGACTGAAGCTTTCTTT	CASSLGGGFGGTEAFF
TRBV20-1	.	TRBJ1-1	.	TGCAGTGCTAGTAGTCAGGTCAACACTGAAGCTTTCTTT	CSASSQVNTEAFF
TRBV30	.	TRBJ2-7	.	TGTGCCTGGAAGGTCGCGGTCTACGAGCAGTACTTC	CAWKVAVYEQYF
TRBV6-5	.	TRBJ1-1	TRBD1	TGTGCCAGCAGTTCGGGACAGGCTTACACTGAAGCTTTCTTT	CASSSGQAYTEAFF
TRBV5-1	.	TRBJ2-1	TRBD2	TGCGCCAGCAGCTTGGGGCGGACTAGCGGGGCCTACAATGAGCAGTTCTTC	CASSLGRTSGAYNEQFF
TRBV5-1	.	TRBJ1-4	.	TGCGCCAGCAGCTTGGGAGCAACTAATGAAAAACTGTTTTTT	CASSLGATNEKLFF
TRBV5-5	.	TRBJ1-4	.	TGTGCCAGCAGCTTAAGGCTTGACTCAGAAAAACTGTTTTTT	CASSLRLDSEKLFF
TRBV3-1/TRBV3-2	.	TRBJ1-5	.	TGTGCCAGCAGCCAGGGAGTTAATAGCAATCAGCCCCAGCATTTT	CASSQGVNSNQPQHF